The source of this TCR beta chain is a study of cytomegalovirus exposure and HLA in healthy donors. About the research overall: Earlier, about 180 million T cells were analyzed, and approximately 110 million unique TCR beta sequences were found among them.

13 Jbeta primers and 60 Vbeta primers were used for the PCR. Assay: immunoSEQ multiplex PCR; the TCRdb copy retains only in-frame clones and omits some. The data show some 120,000 clones, roughly 80% seen once. Notes on the study in general: Association with HLA alleles at 0.05 false discovery rate was found for 16,951 TCR beta sequences in a later analysis. A later analysis found that most CMV-associated TCR beta chains appeared HLA-restricted.

Details on this clone: Its specificity is unknown.

The length of the CDR3 is 17 residues. V was trimmed by 0 bases and J by 5 bases, leaving 17 bases between them. The chain uses TRBV23-1 and TRBJ2-4; weak D call: TRBD1 (6 bases). TRBV23-1 is an ORF, and what it does is uncertain. The sequenced sample consisted of PBMCs. The sequence derives from a man aged 18 to 29 in good health and CMV-seronegative. The CDR3 DNA follows: TGCGCCAGCAGTCAATCGATGCAGGGGATAAAAGAAAACATTCAGTACTTC. Protein product: CASSQSMQGIKENIQYF.